Listed below are T cell receptor beta chains from one sample, sequenced in a study of identical twins. Via MiXCR, TCRdb re-called the 5' RACE reads, giving one row per CDR3 protein. The sample lists 690,000 or so distinct CDR3 sequences; over 8.5% were seen once. The sample was also linked to a second study, of yellow fever vaccine responses in identical twins.

The specimen sequenced was PBMCs. These receptors were taken from a young woman in good health. Each CDR3 is given with its conserved first and last residue. The D gene is left open where the match is weak. Size tells how often a clone was seen (once, few, many) or the class of an expanded clone, and some rows leave it out.

length: 16; D: TRBD1; J: TRBJ2-3; size: many; V: TRBV7-2; CDR3: CASSFQGTGAWDTQYF; DNA: TGTGCCAGCAGCTTCCAGGGGACAGGGGCGTGGGATACGCAGTATTTT
length: 16; D: -; J: TRBJ2-7; size: many; V: TRBV9; CDR3: CASSGWGLDGGYEQYF; DNA: TGTGCCAGCAGCGGCTGGGGGTTGGATGGTGGGTACGAGCAGTACTTC
length: 17; D: -; J: TRBJ2-6; size: few; V: TRBV3-1; CDR3: CASSQDLQVSGANVLTF; DNA: TGTGCCAGCAGCCAAGATCTTCAGGTCTCTGGGGCCAACGTCCTGACTTTC
length: 13; D: -; J: TRBJ1-2; size: -; V: TRBV12-5; CDR3: CASGEDSNYGYTF; DNA: TGTGCTAGTGGTGAAGACTCCAACTATGGCTACACCTTC
length: 13; D: -; J: TRBJ1-2; size: many; V: TRBV29-1; CDR3: CSVVSVGVTYAGF; DNA: TGCAGCGTTGTATCTGTGGGAGTCACTTATGCTGGTTTC
length: 15; D: -; J: TRBJ2-1; size: -; V: TRBV7-2; CDR3: CASSLFGNSYNEQFF; DNA: TGTGCCAGCAGCTTGTTTGGAAACTCCTACAATGAGCAGTTCTTC
length: 15; D: TRBD1; J: TRBJ2-7; size: few; V: TRBV10-3; CDR3: CAISGFLDRAYEQYF; DNA: TGTGCCATCAGCGGTTTTTTGGACAGGGCCTACGAGCAGTACTTC
length: 16; D: -; J: TRBJ2-3; size: -; V: TRBV11-2; CDR3: CASSLDLLWGTDTQYF; DNA: TGTGCCAGCAGCTTAGATCTTCTGTGGGGCACAGATACGCAGTATTTT
length: 13; D: -; J: TRBJ1-4; size: -; V: TRBV27; CDR3: CASSPWRYEKLFF; DNA: TGTGCCAGCAGTCCTTGGCGGTATGAAAAACTGTTTTTT
length: 15; D: TRBD2; J: TRBJ2-7; size: many; V: TRBV18; CDR3: CASSPLAGGPYEQYF; DNA: TGTGCCAGCTCACCGTTAGCGGGAGGGCCCTACGAGCAGTACTTC
length: 15; D: -; J: TRBJ2-7; size: few; V: TRBV6-5; CDR3: CASSYGSGGTYEQYF; DNA: TGTGCCAGCAGTTACGGTAGCGGAGGCACCTACGAGCAGTACTTC
length: 13; D: TRBD2; J: TRBJ2-7; size: many; V: TRBV5-1; CDR3: CASSLEAGVEQYF; DNA: TGCGCCAGCAGCTTGGAGGCGGGAGTGGAGCAGTACTTC
length: 17; D: -; J: TRBJ2-2; size: -; V: TRBV15; CDR3: CATSRDYTGVNAGELFF; DNA: TGTGCCACCAGCAGAGATTATACGGGAGTGAACGCCGGGGAGCTGTTTTTT
length: 16; D: TRBD2; J: TRBJ2-4; size: few; V: TRBV20-1; CDR3: CSARDPGRAAKNIQYF; DNA: TGCAGTGCTAGAGATCCCGGGAGGGCGGCCAAAAACATTCAGTACTTC
length: 12; D: -; J: TRBJ2-2; size: -; V: TRBV29-1; CDR3: CSVEAPGGELFF; DNA: TGCAGCGTTGAAGCGCCTGGCGGGGAGCTGTTTTTT
length: 13; D: -; J: TRBJ2-7; size: many; V: TRBV7-2; CDR3: CASSSTPSYEQYF; DNA: TGTGCCAGCAGCTCCACCCCATCCTACGAGCAGTACTTC
length: 17; D: TRBD2; J: TRBJ2-7; size: few; V: TRBV6-2/TRBV6-3; CDR3: CASSVPGLAGRSYEQYF; DNA: TGTGCCAGCAGCGTTCCGGGACTAGCGGGGCGCTCCTACGAGCAGTACTTC
length: 14; D: TRBD2; J: TRBJ2-3; size: many; V: TRBV28; CDR3: CASSSGLVPDTQYF; DNA: TGTGCCAGCAGTTCGGGACTAGTTCCAGATACGCAGTATTTT
length: 14; D: -; J: TRBJ2-7; size: -; V: TRBV21-1; CDR3: CASSVLAGCYEQYF; DNA: TGTGCCAGCAGCGTTCTAGCGGGGTGTTACGAGCAGTACTTC
length: 13; D: -; J: TRBJ2-7; size: -; V: TRBV2; CDR3: CAAKGGNGYEQYF; DNA: TGTGCCGCCAAGGGGGGGAACGGATACGAGCAGTACTTC
length: 17; D: -; J: TRBJ2-7; size: -; V: TRBV4-2; CDR3: CASSQGSGPDPSYEQYF; DNA: TGTGCCAGCAGCCAAGGGTCAGGACCTGATCCCTCCTACGAGCAGTACTTC
length: 16; D: -; J: TRBJ1-6; size: -; V: TRBV7-9; CDR3: CASSLVAIRDNSPLHF; DNA: TGTGCCAGCAGCTTAGTGGCGATCCGGGATAATTCACCCCTCCACTTT
length: 12; D: -; J: TRBJ2-7; size: -; V: TRBV19; CDR3: CASSISSYEQYF; DNA: TGTGCCAGTAGTATCTCCTCCTACGAGCAGTACTTC
length: 16; D: TRBD2; J: TRBJ2-1; size: few; V: TRBV11-2; CDR3: CASSLVSGGGYNEQFF; DNA: TGTGCCAGCAGTCTCGTTAGCGGGGGGGGTTACAATGAGCAGTTCTTC
length: 16; D: -; J: TRBJ2-3; size: many; V: TRBV12-3/TRBV12-4; CDR3: CASIQRTGTSVDTQYF; DNA: TGTGCCAGCATTCAACGAACTGGGACTTCGGTAGATACGCAGTATTTT
length: 16; D: TRBD1; J: TRBJ2-1; size: -; V: TRBV7-9; CDR3: CASSPRTGFSYNEQFF; DNA: TGTGCCAGCAGCCCTCGGACAGGGTTCTCCTACAATGAGCAGTTCTTC
length: 17; D: -; J: TRBJ2-3; size: many; V: TRBV11-2; CDR3: CASRLPTGVPSTDTQYF; DNA: TGTGCCAGCAGATTGCCTACCGGAGTTCCTTCCACAGATACGCAGTATTTT
length: 16; D: TRBD1; J: TRBJ2-7; size: -; V: TRBV20-1; CDR3: CSASRSTGGAGYEQYF; DNA: TGCAGTGCTTCCCGATCGACAGGGGGCGCGGGTTACGAGCAGTACTTC
length: 14; D: -; J: TRBJ1-5; size: -; V: TRBV18; CDR3: CASSSGLSNQPQHF; DNA: TGTGCCAGCTCGTCGGGACTGAGCAATCAGCCCCAGCATTTT
length: 16; D: -; J: TRBJ1-3; size: -; V: TRBV7-8; CDR3: CASSPDRVISGNTIYF; DNA: TGTGCCAGCAGCCCCGATCGTGTGATCTCTGGAAACACCATATATTTT
length: 12; D: -; J: TRBJ2-1; size: -; V: TRBV6-2/TRBV6-3; CDR3: CASVGQDNKQFF; DNA: TGTGCCAGTGTGGGACAAGACAATAAGCAGTTCTTC
length: 16; D: -; J: TRBJ2-7; size: -; V: TRBV18; CDR3: CASSPGRRDTTYEQYF; DNA: TGTGCCAGCTCACCCGGGCGTCGGGACACGACCTACGAGCAGTACTTC
length: 15; D: -; J: TRBJ1-5; size: few; V: TRBV4-2; CDR3: CASSPDGGMDQPQHF; DNA: TGTGCCAGCAGTCCCGACGGGGGCATGGATCAGCCCCAGCATTTT